Below, one TCR beta chain is given with its context. This sample is part of a study of CD8+CD57+ T cells in acquired aplastic anemia. Study-wide context: Isolated CD4+ and CD8+ cells, once sorted, yielded DNA averaging roughly 3.2 ug.

The study profiled TCR beta VDJ and CDR3 using genomic DNA as template. MiXCR was run by TCRdb on the reads, yielding one entry per CDR3 protein. The data hold approximately 200,000 distinct CDR3 sequences, with roughly 55% observed a single time. The sequence derives from a human donor in good health. Sequenced: sorted CD4+, CD8+, or CD8+CD57+ T cells (not recorded which) from PBMCs.

As DNA, the CDR3 is TGTGCCAGCAGCGCCACAGGGGTACGCACTGAAGCTTTCTTT. This encodes CASSATGVRTEAFF. V and J are TRBV9 and TRBJ1-1; 7 positions match TRBD1. After removal of 3 bases from V and 4 bases from J, the junction contained 6 bases not matched to a gene. The CDR3 covers 14 residues. The germline CDR1 and CDR2 sequences are SGDLS and YYNGEE.